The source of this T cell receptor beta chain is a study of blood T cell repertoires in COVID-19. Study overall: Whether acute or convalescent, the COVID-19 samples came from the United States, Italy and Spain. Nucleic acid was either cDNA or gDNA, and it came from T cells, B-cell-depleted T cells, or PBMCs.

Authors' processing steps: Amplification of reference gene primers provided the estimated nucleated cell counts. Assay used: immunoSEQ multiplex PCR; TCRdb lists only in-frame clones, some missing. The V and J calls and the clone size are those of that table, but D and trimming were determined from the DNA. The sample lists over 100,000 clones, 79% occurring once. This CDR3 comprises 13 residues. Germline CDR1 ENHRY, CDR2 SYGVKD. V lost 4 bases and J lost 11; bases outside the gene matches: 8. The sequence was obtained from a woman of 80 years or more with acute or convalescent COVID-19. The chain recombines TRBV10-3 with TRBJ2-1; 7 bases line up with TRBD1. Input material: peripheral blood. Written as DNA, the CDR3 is TGTGCCATCAGTGGAAATACAGGGGCCCAGCAGTTCTTC. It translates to CAISGNTGAQQFF.